A single sample gave rise to the 20 T cell receptor beta chains below, sequenced in a study of T-cell memory formation after mild COVID-19. TCRdb itself ran the 5' RACE reads through MiXCR, one entry per CDR3 protein. In the table there are about 450,000 distinct CDR3 sequences, about 22% of which are singletons. The sequencing input was PBMCs or a T cell subset sorted from them (not recorded which). The origin of the receptors is an adult woman who had mild COVID-19 (a few samples of this study predate the infection). Cell type and time point are not known.

This chain uses TRBV24-1 with TRBJ2-1; 9 bases fit TRBD1. The CDR3 is made up of 15 amino acids. J was trimmed by 6 bases and V by 5 bases; bases with no gene match: 7. CDR1 is KGHDR and CDR2 is SFDVKD in the germline V gene. The CDR3 nucleotides read TGTGCCACCAGTGGGGGGAACAGGGGGCGCAATGAGCAGTTCTTC. Protein product: CATSGGNRGRNEQFF.

Only a few counts were recorded for this clonotype. The V call is TRBV12-3 or TRBV12-4, the J call TRBJ2-2; 8 bases are a match to TRBD2. V trimming: 6 bases; J trimming: 4 bases; junction bases outside the gene matches: 10. This CDR3 region has 16 residues. The DNA for the CDR3 is TGTGCCAGCAGACCTTCGACTAGCGTGGTCACCGGGGAGCTGTTTTTT. Encoded protein: CASRPSTSVVTGELFF.

This rearrangement joins TRBV20-1 to TRBJ2-5, with 8 bases that match TRBD1. V trimming: 1 base; J trimming: 5 bases; junction bases outside the gene matches: 9. CDR1 DFQATT and CDR2 SNEGSKA come from the germline V gene (reference sequence). This CDR3 has 15 residues. The CDR3 spells CSARATGGTRETQYF. CDR3 sequence (DNA): TGCAGTGCTAGAGCAACAGGGGGGACCCGGGAGACCCAGTACTTC.

This clonotype was counted a few times. The CDR3 DNA is TGTGCCAGCAGTTTCGGGCAGGGCATAGATACGCAGTATTTT. As protein: CASSFGQGIDTQYF. The V and J genes are TRBV12-3 or TRBV12-4 and TRBJ2-3; a possible D gene is TRBD1 (5 bases). Trimming stripped 3 bases from V and 5 bases from J, with 12 bases between. The CDR3 is made up of 14 amino acids.

The sample holds one count of this clonotype. The genes are TRBV12-3 or TRBV12-4 and TRBJ2-6; unclear D gene. The CDR3 spans 16 residues. V lost 2 bases, J lost 0 bases, and 8 bases lay in between. CDR3 residues: CASSLPGSSGANVLTF. CDR3 sequence (DNA): TGTGCCAGCAGTTTACCGGGCAGCTCTGGGGCCAACGTCCTGACTTTC.

This chain links TRBV27 with TRBJ2-7, with D perhaps matching TRBD2 (5 bases). Trimming cost V 9 bases and J 3 bases, with 15 bases left between them. Per the germline V gene, CDR1 is MNHEY and CDR2 is SMNVEV (reference sequence). The CDR3 covers 13 residues. In DNA, the CDR3 is TGTGCCAGTGGGCAGTATCGGGGCTACGAGCAGTACTTC. It translates to CASGQYRGYEQYF.

The CDR3 DNA follows: TGTGCCAGCAGTACTAGCCAAGTGCGCAATGAGCAGTTCTTC. Translation: CASSTSQVRNEQFF. The chain couples TRBV2 to TRBJ2-1, with D perhaps matching TRBD2 (6 bases). V was clipped by 5 bases and J by 6 bases, with 14 bases between them. Germline CDR1 and CDR2: SNHLY and FYNNEI. The CDR3 totals 14 residues.

This clonotype was seen many times. This CDR3 reads CASSYRDSPYEQYF. CDR3 in DNA: TGTGCCAGCAGCTACCGGGACAGCCCCTACGAGCAGTACTTC. The chain couples TRBV6-5 to TRBJ2-7; 7 bases are shared with TRBD1. Germline CDR1 reads MNHEY; CDR2 reads SVGAGI. The CDR3 is 14 residues long. V lost 6 bases and J lost 2; bases outside the gene matches: 7.

The chain links TRBV10-3 to TRBJ2-1; D is unclear. V lost 3 bases and J lost 10, with 7 bases in between. The CDR3 is 11 amino acids. Per the germline V gene, CDR1 is ENHRY and CDR2 is SYGVKD. The CDR3 DNA is TGTGCCATCAGTGACAGAAGGGAGCAGTTCTTC. It codes for CAISDRREQFF.

The V and J genes are TRBV20-1 and TRBJ2-2; D perhaps matches TRBD2 (5 bases). V was trimmed by 1 base and J by 3 bases, leaving 9 bases between them. Germline values: CDR1 DFQATT, CDR2 SNEGSKA (reference sequence). This CDR3 spans 14 amino acids. Written as DNA, the CDR3 is TGCAGTGCTAGAGGGAGGACCGACACCGGGGAGCTGTTTTTT. It codes for CSARGRTDTGELFF.

The chain links TRBV20-1 to TRBJ2-2; the match to TRBD2 covers 7 bases. V was pared by 5 bases and J by 9 bases, with 6 bases of the junction left unmatched. This CDR3 region has 12 residues. In germline, CDR1 is DFQATT, CDR2 SNEGSKA (reference sequence). This CDR3 reads CSALTGGRELFF. For the CDR3, the DNA is TGCAGTGCTCTAACGGGAGGTCGGGAGCTGTTTTTT.

This sequence joins TRBV18 and TRBJ1-1; D is perhaps TRBD1 (5 bases). The V gene's germline CDR1 is KGHSH and CDR2 LQKENI. The CDR3 totals 15 residues. V dropped 0 bases and J dropped 1 base, with 9 bases sitting between them. The CDR3 reads CASSPPGTGNTEAFF. DNA of the CDR3: TGTGCCAGCTCACCACCAGGTACAGGGAACACTGAAGCTTTCTTT.

A few counts support this clonotype. The chain has TRBV7-6 and TRBJ2-3; D gene uncertain. Between the trimmed V and J ends, which lost 1 base and 2 bases, there was a span of 7 bases. This CDR3 is built from 14 residues. Germline V lookup: CDR1 SGHVS, CDR2 FNYEAQ. The CDR3 is CASSLGTPTDTQYF. Written as DNA, the CDR3 is TGTGCCAGCAGCTTAGGGACGCCCACAGATACGCAGTATTTT.

This clonotype was picked up a small number of times. This CDR3 is CASKPRGENSYNEQFF. Written as DNA, the CDR3 is TGCGCCAGCAAACCGAGGGGGGAAAACTCCTACAATGAGCAGTTCTTC. The chain combines TRBV5-1 with TRBJ2-1; D tentatively reads TRBD1 or TRBD2 (6 bases each). This CDR3 region has 16 residues. Germline V lookup: CDR1 SGHRS, CDR2 YFSETQ. Trimming took 6 bases from V and 0 from J, leaving 16 bases between them.

The rearrangement joins TRBV5-1 to TRBJ1-2; a possible D gene is TRBD1 (6 bases). Per germline, CDR1 SGHRS and CDR2 YFSETQ. This CDR3 has 15 amino acids. V gave up 4 bases and J gave up 6 bases, with 19 bases separating them. The CDR3 nucleotides are TGCGCCAGCAGCACCGGACAGTCGAGCCCCGATGGCTACACCTTC. Protein product: CASSTGQSSPDGYTF. Using reference TRBV5-1 and TRBJ1-2 for the parts outside the CDR3, the full variable domain is KAGVTQTPRYLIKTRGQQVTLSCSPISGHRSVSWYQQTPGQGLQFLFEYFSETQRNKGNFPGRFSGRQFSNSRSEMNVSTLELGDSALYLCASSTGQSSPDGYTFGSGTRLTVV.

This clonotype was seen only a few times. The J gene is TRBJ2-7, the V gene TRBV10-3; TRBD2 matches 13 bases. The germline V gene encodes CDR1 ENHRY and CDR2 SYGVKD. Trimming removed 7 bases from V and 7 bases from J; junction bases left unmatched: 7. The CDR3 has 14 residues. CDR3 protein: CAITRTSGSWEQYF. Here the CDR3 DNA reads TGTGCCATCACCCGGACTAGCGGGAGTTGGGAGCAGTACTTC.

The chain employs TRBV20-1 and TRBJ2-3; D unresolved. This CDR3 spans 12 amino acids. Germline lookup yields CDR1 DFQATT and CDR2 SNEGSKA (reference sequence). Trimming removed 5 bases at V and 1 base at J, with 7 bases between. The CDR3 DNA follows: TGCAGTGCTCACCAAGGCACAGATACGCAGTATTTT. It translates to CSAHQGTDTQYF.

Details on this clonotype: Mismatch with germline at one junction end may stem from a read error. The chain employs TRBV12-3 or TRBV12-4 and TRBJ2-3; possible D gene TRBD2, 6 bases. The CDR3 runs 11 residues. The CDR3 bases are TGTGCCAGCAGTCGGGGACTCCAAGACAAATTT. This gives the protein CASSRGLQDKF.

This clonotype was counted only a few times. The J gene is TRBJ2-1, the V gene TRBV12-3 or TRBV12-4; 11 nucleotides align to TRBD2. V was clipped by 8 bases and J by 8 bases; unmatched bases: 14. The CDR3 sequence is 16 residues long. In DNA, the CDR3 is TGTGCCAGCCTCCCCACCGTAGCGGGGGGGCAGGATGAGCAGTTCTTC. This codes for CASLPTVAGGQDEQFF.

Turning to this clonotype: At one end the junction does not follow the germline gene, possibly because of a read error. This chain connects TRBV5-1 to TRBJ2-2, with 12 bases that match TRBD1. The CDR3 contains 15 residues. CDR1 and CDR2 (germline): SGHRS, YFSETQ. The CDR3 DNA reads as TGCGCCAGCAGCACGGGACAGGGGGCAACCGGGGAGCTGATTTTT. It encodes CASSTGQGATGELIF.